Listed here are 30 T cell receptor beta chains from one sample, sequenced in a study of T cell responses to AZD1222 COVID-19 vaccine. The table came from immunoSEQ multiplex PCR; TCRdb's copy has only in-frame clones and leaves some out. Of approximately 130,000 clones in the sample, 70% to 90% were seen once. Here the sequenced sample was peripheral blood, taken on day 0 of AZD1222 vaccination. These TCRs come from an adult in good health.

The gene calls are TRBV29-1 and TRBJ2-7, with D possibly being TRBD1 or TRBD2 (5 bases each). Trimming removed 5 bases at V and 5 bases at J, with 16 bases between. The CDR3 consists of 13 residues. Germline CDR1 SQVTM, CDR2 ANQGSEA. CDR3 coding DNA: TGCAGCGTTCCTTCCTCGGGACGGAACGAGCAGTACTTC. Amino acids: CSVPSSGRNEQYF.

The V and J genes are TRBV19 and TRBJ2-2; 9 bases agree with TRBD1. The CDR3 is made up of 15 amino acids. Germline V gene sequence: CDR1 LNHDA, CDR2 SQIVND (reference sequence). After removal of 1 base from V and 4 bases from J, the junction contained 1 base not matched to a gene. The CDR3 DNA follows: TGTGCCAGTAGTATAGGGACAGGGGTCACCGGGGAGCTGTTTTTT. It translates to CASSIGTGVTGELFF.

Only a few counts were recorded for this clone. The genes are TRBV20-1 and TRBJ2-7, with 8 bases aligning to TRBD2. The germline V gene has CDR1 DFQATT and CDR2 SNEGSKA (reference sequence). The CDR3 totals 13 residues. Germline trimming cut 3 bases from V and 1 base from J; bases unmatched to any gene: 2. CDR3 DNA: TGCAGTGCTAGTGCTAGCGGGTCCTACGAGCAGTACTTC. It codes for CSASASGSYEQYF.

The CDR3, as DNA: TGTGCCAGCAGCCCTTTGCGTCCAGGGAATGTCGGGGAGCTGTTTTTT. Residues: CASSPLRPGNVGELFF. The chain combines TRBV27 with TRBJ2-2, with a tentative D call TRBD1 (5 bases). Germline assignment: CDR1 MNHEY and CDR2 SMNVEV (reference sequence). The CDR3 contains 16 residues. V was trimmed by 6 bases and J by 7 bases, leaving 21 bases between them.

This chain uses TRBV6-5 with TRBJ1-3; D ambiguous. The CDR3 extends over 13 amino acids. Trimming left V 8 bases short and J 0 bases short, with 8 bases between. CDR1 MNHEY and CDR2 SVGAGI come from the germline V gene. CDR3 sequence reads: CASVPSSGNTIYF. The CDR3 nucleotides read TGTGCCAGCGTCCCTAGCTCTGGAAACACCATATATTTT.

CDR3 region: CASSSQRGGSPGANVLTF. The CDR3 DNA sequence: TGTGCCAGCAGTTCCCAGCGGGGGGGCTCACCTGGGGCCAACGTCCTGACTTTC. J is TRBJ2-6 and V is TRBV6-2 or TRBV6-3, with TRBD2 identical over 10 bases. CDR1 is MNHEY, CDR2 SVGEGT, per germline. The V segment lost 4 bases and the J segment 2 bases; nucleotides outside the gene matches: 8. CDR3 size: 18 residues.

This clone was recorded once. This chain uses TRBV18 with TRBJ1-1; no firm D call. CDR1 and CDR2 from the germline V gene are KGHSH and LQKENI. Trimming left V 5 bases short and J 5 bases short, with 6 bases between. The CDR3 consists of 11 residues. The CDR3 DNA follows: TGTGCCAGCTCAGGTCGAACTGAAGCTTTCTTT. Translation gives CASSGRTEAFF.

The CDR3 region is CASSGKETQYF. The DNA for the CDR3 is TGCGCCAGCAGCGGAAAAGAGACCCAGTACTTC. J is TRBJ2-5 and V is TRBV5-1; D is ambiguous. V lost 4 bases, J lost 3 bases, and 4 bases lay in between. CDR3 length: 11 amino acids. CDR1 and CDR2 (germline): SGHRS, YFSETQ.

This clone has more than one count but fewer than ten. This chain joins TRBV28 and TRBJ2-3, with TRBD1 matching 9 bases. CDR3 size: 12 residues. CDR1 and CDR2 from the germline V gene are MDHEN and SYDVKM. Losses at the gene ends were 8 bases for V and 9 bases for J; bases not matched to a gene: 6. This CDR3 is CASHRQGGTQYF. CDR3 bases: TGTGCCAGCCATCGACAGGGGGGGACGCAGTATTTT.

The V gene is TRBV5-1, the J gene TRBJ1-3; D not certain. The CDR3 totals 16 residues. The V and J ends lost 4 bases and 0 bases respectively, with 14 bases between them. The germline V gene encodes CDR1 SGHRS and CDR2 YFSETQ. The CDR3 DNA reads as TGCGCCAGCAGCATTCAACCACTCCGCTCTGGAAACACCATATATTTT. Its protein is CASSIQPLRSGNTIYF.

The chain carries TRBV18 and TRBJ1-1; 10 bases agree with TRBD1. J gave up 5 bases and V 3 bases, and 3 bases lay outside the gene matches. The CDR3 length is 14 residues. The germline V gene has CDR1 KGHSH and CDR2 LQKENI. The CDR3 region is CASSPGTGVTEAFF. CDR3 in DNA: TGTGCCAGCTCACCGGGGACAGGGGTGACTGAAGCTTTCTTT.

V and J are TRBV5-5 and TRBJ2-7, with TRBD2 matching 8 bases. Looked up from germline, CDR1 is SGHKS and CDR2 is YYEKEE (reference sequence). This CDR3 spans 14 amino acids. V was pared by 2 bases and J by 0 bases, with 1 base of the junction left unmatched. CDR3 residues: CASSFSGNSYEQYF. CDR3 in DNA: TGTGCCAGCAGCTTTAGCGGGAACTCCTACGAGCAGTACTTC.

V gene TRBV7-2 combines with J gene TRBJ2-7; D may be TRBD2 (6 bases). The CDR3 contains 14 residues. Germline V gene lookup returns CDR1 SGHTA and CDR2 FQGNSA. Trimming stripped 2 bases from V and 3 bases from J, with 11 bases between. CDR3 region: CASSLKWDFYEQYF. CDR3 coding DNA: TGTGCCAGCAGCTTAAAATGGGACTTCTACGAGCAGTACTTC. Looking up the rest from reference TRBV7-2 and TRBJ2-7 gives the full variable domain: GAGVSQSPSNKVTEKGKDVELRCDPISGHTALYWYRQSLGQGLEFLIYFQGNSAPDKSGLPSDRFSAERTGGSVSTLTIQRTQQEDSAVYLCASSLKWDFYEQYFGPGTRLTVT.

The chain carries TRBV29-1 and TRBJ2-3, with D perhaps matching TRBD1 (5 bases). Germline CDR1 reads SQVTM; CDR2 reads ANQGSEA. CDR3 length equals 14 residues. The ends were cut back, 4 bases at V and 0 bases at J, with 11 bases in the middle. In nucleotides, the CDR3 is TGCAGCGTTGTTAGGGGTAGGAGCACAGATACGCAGTATTTT. Translation gives CSVVRGRSTDTQYF.

This sequence joins TRBV19 and TRBJ2-4; perhaps TRBD1 as D (5 bases). Trimming removed 2 bases from V and 0 bases from J, with 8 bases in between. Germline V gene lookup returns CDR1 LNHDA and CDR2 SQIVND (reference sequence). The CDR3 is 15 amino acids. This CDR3 is CASSILGQAKNIQYF. CDR3 nucleotide sequence: TGTGCCAGTAGTATATTGGGGCAAGCCAAAAACATTCAGTACTTC.

In its sample, this clone was seen once. The chain is built from TRBV4-2 and TRBJ2-7; TRBD1 agrees at 7 bases. CDR1 and CDR2 from the germline V gene are LGHNA and YNFKEQ. V dropped 6 bases and J dropped 7; count of bases not matched to a gene: 6. The CDR3 runs 12 residues. The CDR3: CASSEGAGEQYF. The DNA for the CDR3 is TGTGCCAGCAGTGAGGGGGCCGGAGAGCAGTACTTC.

This chain connects TRBV24-1 to TRBJ2-3, with 7 positions matching TRBD1. The CDR3 runs to 15 residues. Trimming cost V 3 bases and J 2 bases; bases outside gene matches: 4. Germline V gives CDR1 KGHDR, CDR2 SFDVKD. Written as DNA, the CDR3 is TGTGCCACCAGTGATCCGACAGGGTACACAGATACGCAGTATTTT. Amino acids: CATSDPTGYTDTQYF.

The V and J genes are TRBV27 and TRBJ1-2; TRBD1 agrees at 7 bases. CDR1 MNHEY and CDR2 SMNVEV come from the germline V gene (reference sequence). V gave up 8 bases and J gave up 7 bases; unmatched junction bases: 16. The CDR3 consists of 15 residues. The CDR3 coding sequence is TGTGCCAGCGCAGCCCTGACAGGGCCTGACTCTGGCTACACCTTC. Protein: CASAALTGPDSGYTF.

The rearrangement joins TRBV10-3 to TRBJ1-1, with 7 bases aligning to TRBD1. The CDR3 is made up of 14 amino acids. Germline assignment: CDR1 ENHRY and CDR2 SYGVKD. Unmatched junction bases numbered 12, after V lost 6 bases and J lost 8 bases. CDR3 in amino acids: CAIRKTDRESEAFF. The CDR3 DNA reads TGTGCCATCAGAAAAACCGACAGGGAGAGCGAAGCTTTCTTT.

The V call is TRBV27, the J call TRBJ1-5; 9 bases align to TRBD1. The V segment lost 5 bases and the J segment 4 bases; nucleotides outside the gene matches: 12. The CDR3 length is 17 residues. Germline CDR1 is MNHEY and CDR2 is SMNVEV (reference sequence). The CDR3 protein is CASSRDRAGSGNQPQHF. The CDR3 DNA sequence: TGTGCCAGCAGTCGGGACAGGGCGGGGTCGGGTAATCAGCCCCAGCATTTT.

The chain combines TRBV6-5 with TRBJ1-6; perhaps TRBD1 as D (6 bases). Germline V gene lookup returns CDR1 MNHEY and CDR2 SVGAGI. V lost 2 bases and J 12 bases, leaving 17 bases between the germline ends. There are 15 residues in the CDR3. The CDR3 DNA follows: TGTGCCAGCAGTTACGATTACGGGGAGGGGGGACCCCTCCACTTT. Protein: CASSYDYGEGGPLHF.

This CDR3 is CSVGWEDYGYTF. DNA for the CDR3: TGCAGCGTTGGGTGGGAAGATTATGGCTACACCTTC. The chain uses TRBV29-1 and TRBJ1-2; D remains unclear. There are 12 residues in the CDR3. The germline V gene has CDR1 SQVTM and CDR2 ANQGSEA. Trimming removed 4 bases from V and 5 bases from J, with 11 bases in between. Variable domain in full (rest from reference TRBV29-1 and TRBJ1-2): SAVISQKPSRDICQRGTSLTIQCQVDSQVTMMFWYRQQPGQSLTLIATANQGSEATYESGFVIDKFPISRPNLTFSTLTVSNMSPEDSSIYLCSVGWEDYGYTFGSGTRLTVV.

V usage is TRBV19 and J usage is TRBJ2-1; D is unclear. Trimming left V 3 bases short and J 7 bases short, with 7 bases between. The CDR3 is 12 amino acids. Germline V gene data show CDR1 as LNHDA and CDR2 as SQIVND (reference sequence). The CDR3 DNA follows: TGTGCCAGTAGTATTGGTGATAATGAGCAGTTCTTC. Translation: CASSIGDNEQFF.

The chain uses TRBV5-1 and TRBJ1-5, with D possibly TRBD1 on 5 matching bases. The CDR3 has 15 residues. CDR1 is SGHRS, CDR2 YFSETQ, per germline. The V gene lost 0 bases and the J gene lost 5 bases, with 12 bases spanning the gap. CDR3 coding DNA: TGCGCCAGCAGCTTGGAGGGGCGCTCTGATCAGCCCCAGCATTTT. Amino acid sequence: CASSLEGRSDQPQHF.

The chain employs TRBV28 and TRBJ1-1; 10 bases agree with TRBD1. Germline-derived CDR1 and CDR2 are MDHEN and SYDVKM. This CDR3 contains 15 residues. J gave up 1 base and V 5 bases, and 4 bases lay outside the gene matches. In nucleotides, the CDR3 is TGTGCCAGCAGTCCTCGGACAGGGGGGAACACTGAAGCTTTCTTT. Translated, it gives CASSPRTGGNTEAFF.

The chain joins TRBV4-2 to TRBJ2-7; 8 bases match TRBD2. J was trimmed by 3 bases and V by 5 bases; bases with no gene match: 6. There are 14 residues in the CDR3. Germline assignment: CDR1 LGHNA and CDR2 YNFKEQ. The CDR3 coding sequence is TGTGCCAGCAGCAACCCTAGCGGGTACTACGAGCAGTACTTC. Its translation: CASSNPSGYYEQYF.

This rearrangement joins TRBV6-5 to TRBJ1-2, with D hard to call. With 0 bases removed from V and 2 bases from J, the gap between germline ends came to 4 bases. CDR1 is MNHEY, CDR2 SVGAGI, per germline. The CDR3 runs 13 residues. The CDR3 here is CASSYSLNYGYTF. The DNA of the CDR3 is TGTGCCAGCAGTTACTCTTTAAACTATGGCTACACCTTC.

The J gene is TRBJ2-1, the V gene TRBV19, with no clear D. The length of the CDR3 is 13 residues. Trimming stripped 2 bases from V and 4 bases from J, with 6 bases between. Germline V gene sequence: CDR1 LNHDA, CDR2 SQIVND (reference sequence). CDR3 sequence: CASSIPRYNEQFF. The CDR3 DNA follows: TGTGCCAGTAGTATACCGCGATACAATGAGCAGTTCTTC.

This chain joins TRBV24-1 and TRBJ1-2, with TRBD1 as a possible D gene (5 bases). Germline lookup yields CDR1 KGHDR and CDR2 SFDVKD. V shed 4 bases and J shed 8 bases, with 16 bases lying between them. The CDR3 runs 14 residues. The CDR3 bases are TGTGCCACCAGTGACAGCTCAGGGACCAGAGGCTACACCTTC. Protein sequence: CATSDSSGTRGYTF.

The gene calls are TRBV3-1 (or the pseudogene TRBV3-2) and TRBJ2-7; D is ambiguous. Looked up from germline, CDR1 is LGHDT and CDR2 is YNNKEL (reference sequence). The CDR3 extends over 10 amino acids. The V and J ends lost 8 bases and 2 bases respectively, with 4 bases between them. CDR3 nucleotide sequence: TGTGCCAGCGGTACCTACGAGCAGTACTTC. It encodes CASGTYEQYF.